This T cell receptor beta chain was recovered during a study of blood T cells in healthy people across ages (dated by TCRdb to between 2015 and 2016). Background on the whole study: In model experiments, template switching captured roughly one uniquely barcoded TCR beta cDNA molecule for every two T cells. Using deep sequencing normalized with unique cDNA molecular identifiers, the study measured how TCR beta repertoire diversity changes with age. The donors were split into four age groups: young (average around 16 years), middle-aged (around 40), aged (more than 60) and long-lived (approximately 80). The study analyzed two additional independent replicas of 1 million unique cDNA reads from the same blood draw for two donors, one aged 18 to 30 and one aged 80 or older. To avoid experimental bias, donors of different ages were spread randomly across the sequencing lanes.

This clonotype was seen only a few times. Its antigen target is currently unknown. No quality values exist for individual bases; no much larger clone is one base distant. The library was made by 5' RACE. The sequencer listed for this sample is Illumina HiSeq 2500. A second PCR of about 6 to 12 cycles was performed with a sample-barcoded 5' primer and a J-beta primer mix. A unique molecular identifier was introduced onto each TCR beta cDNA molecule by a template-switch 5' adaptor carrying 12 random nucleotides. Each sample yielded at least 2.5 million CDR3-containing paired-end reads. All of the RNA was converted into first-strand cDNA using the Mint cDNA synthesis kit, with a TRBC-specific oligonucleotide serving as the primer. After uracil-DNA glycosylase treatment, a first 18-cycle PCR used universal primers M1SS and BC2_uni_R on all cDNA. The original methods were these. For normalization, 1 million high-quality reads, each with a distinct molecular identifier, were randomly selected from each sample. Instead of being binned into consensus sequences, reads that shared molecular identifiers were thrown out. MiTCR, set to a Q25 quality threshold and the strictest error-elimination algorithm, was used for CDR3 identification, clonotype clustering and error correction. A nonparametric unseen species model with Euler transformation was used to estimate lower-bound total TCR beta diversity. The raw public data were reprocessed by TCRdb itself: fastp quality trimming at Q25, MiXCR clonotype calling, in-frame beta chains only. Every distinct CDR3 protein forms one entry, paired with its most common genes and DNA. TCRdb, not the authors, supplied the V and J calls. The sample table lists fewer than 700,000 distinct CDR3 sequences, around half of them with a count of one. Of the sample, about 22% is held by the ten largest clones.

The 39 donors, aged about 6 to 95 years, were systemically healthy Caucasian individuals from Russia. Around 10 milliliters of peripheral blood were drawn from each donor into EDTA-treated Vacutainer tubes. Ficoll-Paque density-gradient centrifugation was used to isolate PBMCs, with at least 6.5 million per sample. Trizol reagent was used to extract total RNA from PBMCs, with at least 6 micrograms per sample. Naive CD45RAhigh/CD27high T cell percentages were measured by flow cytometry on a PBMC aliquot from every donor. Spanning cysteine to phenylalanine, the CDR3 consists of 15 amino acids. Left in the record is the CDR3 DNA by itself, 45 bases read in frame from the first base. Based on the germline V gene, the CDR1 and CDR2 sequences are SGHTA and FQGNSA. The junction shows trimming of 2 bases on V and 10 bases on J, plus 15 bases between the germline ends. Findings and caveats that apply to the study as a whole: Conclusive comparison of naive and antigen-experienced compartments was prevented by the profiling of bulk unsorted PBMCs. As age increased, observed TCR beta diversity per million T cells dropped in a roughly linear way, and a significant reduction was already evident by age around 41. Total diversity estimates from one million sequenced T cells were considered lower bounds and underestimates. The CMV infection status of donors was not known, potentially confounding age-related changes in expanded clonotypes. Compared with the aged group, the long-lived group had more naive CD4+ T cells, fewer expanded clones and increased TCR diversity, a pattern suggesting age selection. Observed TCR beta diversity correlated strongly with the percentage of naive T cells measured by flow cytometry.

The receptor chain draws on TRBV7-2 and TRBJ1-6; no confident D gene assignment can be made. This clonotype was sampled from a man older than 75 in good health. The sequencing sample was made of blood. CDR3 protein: CASSLIYLGDSPLHF. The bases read TGTGCCAGCAGCTTAATATATCTCGGTGACTCACCCCTCCACTTT. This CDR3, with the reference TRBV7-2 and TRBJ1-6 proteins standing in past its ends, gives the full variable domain GAGVSQSPSNKVTEKGKDVELRCDPISGHTALYWYRQSLGQGLEFLIYFQGNSAPDKSGLPSDRFSAERTGGSVSTLTIQRTQQEDSAVYLCASSLIYLGDSPLHFGNGTRLTVT.